Listed here are 25 T cell receptor beta chains from one sample, sequenced in a study of tissue T cells after allogeneic stem cell transplantation. The repertoire was sequenced with immunoSEQ multiplex PCR; TCRdb's copy has only in-frame clones and lacks some. The table records about 730 clones, approximately 43% of them present only once. Sequenced here: rectal tissue, sampled at autopsy. These receptors were collected from a female patient aged 35 to 69 with steroid-refractory graft-versus-host disease after an allogeneic stem cell transplant. Some of these T cells may belong to the graft donor.

J is TRBJ2-3 and V is TRBV5-1, with 7 nucleotides matching TRBD2. V shed 8 bases and J 6 bases; nucleotides not matched to a gene: 9. Germline assignment: CDR1 SGHRS and CDR2 YFSETQ. This CDR3 comprises 13 residues. The CDR3 protein is CASGSGGGDTQYF. CDR3 bases: TGCGCCAGTGGTTCGGGAGGAGGTGATACGCAGTATTTT.

By sample share, this clone is large. The J gene is TRBJ2-3, the V gene TRBV18, with 12 bases matching TRBD2. This CDR3 has 16 amino acids. CDR1 and CDR2 from the germline V gene are KGHSH and LQKENI. The trim removed 2 bases at V and 4 bases at J, leaving 4 bases unmatched. The CDR3 DNA reads as TGTGCCAGCTCACCATCCCTAGCGGGGGGGCCAGATACGCAGTATTTT. Its translation is CASSPSLAGGPDTQYF.

The rearrangement links TRBV29-1 to TRBJ1-2; D remains unclear. V was trimmed by 4 bases and J by 6 bases, leaving 12 bases between them. The CDR3 covers 12 residues. Germline V gives CDR1 SQVTM, CDR2 ANQGSEA. Here the CDR3 reads CSVGTSRDGYTF. In nucleotides, the CDR3 is TGCAGCGTTGGTACCTCCCGGGATGGCTACACCTTC.

This clone is medium-sized. This chain connects TRBV4-2 to TRBJ1-1; D gene ambiguous. This CDR3 region has 15 residues. Between the trimmed V and J ends, which lost 1 base and 3 bases, there was a span of 12 bases. Germline loops: CDR1 LGHNA, CDR2 YNFKEQ. Written as DNA, the CDR3 is TGTGCCAGCAGCCAAGGGGTATTTGGCGACACTGAAGCTTTCTTT. Protein: CASSQGVFGDTEAFF.

The rearrangement uses TRBV30 and TRBJ1-6; 10 nucleotides line up with TRBD1. V gave up 2 bases and J gave up 11 bases; unmatched junction bases: 6. Per the germline V gene, CDR1 is GTSNPN and CDR2 is SVGIG (reference sequence). The CDR3 extends over 14 amino acids. In nucleotides, the CDR3 is TGTGCCTGGAGTATTCCGGGACAGGGGACACCCCTCCACTTT. Protein sequence: CAWSIPGQGTPLHF.

Turning to this clone: It is unclear where the CDR3 begins or ends on the DNA, so no DNA is shown, and the CDR3 is as TCRdb lists it. The V call is TRBV11-2, the J call TRBJ2-7; TRBD2, the table's D call, lacks a check against the DNA. From germline, CDR1 is SGHAT and CDR2 FQNNGV. 14 amino acids form the CDR3, both terminal residues included. The CDR3 loop reads CASSLPFGAGTRYF.

This clone occurred a few times. The chain uses TRBV6-5 and TRBJ2-7; 11 bases are shared with TRBD2. J was trimmed by 3 bases and V by 8 bases; bases with no gene match: 6. CDR1 is MNHEY and CDR2 is SVGAGI in the germline V gene. This CDR3 is built from 14 residues. CDR3 coding DNA: TGTGCCAGCGATTCCGGGACTAGCGGCTACGAGCAGTACTTC. This encodes CASDSGTSGYEQYF.

Judged by abundance, this clone is large. This chain links TRBV10-3 with TRBJ2-1; 8 positions match TRBD2. CDR3 size: 14 residues. Trimming removed 4 bases from V and 3 bases from J; junction bases left unmatched: 2. Germline CDR1 ENHRY, CDR2 SYGVKD. CDR3 nucleotides: TGTGCCATCAGTGGGCGGGGGGTCTACAATGAGCAGTTCTTC. Translation gives CAISGRGVYNEQFF.

This chain links TRBV5-6 with TRBJ2-1; D is uncertain. Trimming took off 4 bases at V and 5 bases at J, with 7 bases between the two ends. The CDR3 sequence is 12 residues long. In germline, CDR1 is SGHDT, CDR2 YYEEEE. CDR3 sequence reads: CASSQTNNEQFF. DNA for the CDR3: TGTGCCAGCAGCCAAACGAACAATGAGCAGTTCTTC.

This clone was picked up one time. The rearrangement joins TRBV24-1 to TRBJ2-1, with 9 bases identical to TRBD2. CDR1 KGHDR and CDR2 SFDVKD come from the germline V gene. The CDR3 runs to 16 residues. Unmatched junction bases numbered 6, after V lost 1 base and J lost 6 bases. CDR3 protein: CATSDLGGGRANEQFF. In nucleotides, the CDR3 is TGTGCCACCAGTGATTTAGGGGGCGGGAGGGCCAATGAGCAGTTCTTC.

The genes are TRBV29-1 and TRBJ2-2; TRBD2 aligns across 8 bases. Germline values: CDR1 SQVTM, CDR2 ANQGSEA. The CDR3 consists of 13 residues. Trimming at V came to 5 bases and at J to 4 bases, leaving 3 bases not matched to a gene. This CDR3 reads CSVSGTSTGELFF. CDR3 bases: TGCAGCGTTTCCGGGACTAGCACCGGGGAGCTGTTTTTT.

This sequence joins TRBV12-3 or TRBV12-4 and TRBJ1-2; no definite D call. The CDR3 consists of 13 residues. The ends were cut back, 2 bases at V and 3 bases at J, with 7 bases in the middle. The CDR3 reads CASSLRVYYGYTF. Here the CDR3 DNA reads TGTGCCAGCAGTTTACGGGTTTACTATGGCTACACCTTC.

V and J are TRBV5-8 and TRBJ2-1; no clear D gene. The CDR3 sequence is 11 residues long. V was pared by 9 bases and J by 6 bases, with 10 bases between. Germline V gene lookup returns CDR1 SGHTS and CDR2 YDEGEE. In nucleotides, the CDR3 is TGTGCCACAAAAAGGTCCAATGAGCAGTTCTTC. This translates into CATKRSNEQFF.

J is TRBJ1-2 and V is TRBV24-1, with a tentative D call TRBD1 (5 bases). Trimming took 1 base from V and 10 from J, leaving 12 bases between them. Germline V lookup: CDR1 KGHDR, CDR2 SFDVKD. This CDR3 contains 13 residues. CDR3 region: CATSDFRGTDYTF. CDR3 in DNA: TGTGCCACCAGTGATTTTCGAGGGACTGACTACACCTTC.

This clone occurred a few times. This chain joins TRBV5-6 and TRBJ2-2; D unresolved. Trimming stripped 0 bases from V and 4 bases from J, with 4 bases between. CDR3 length: 13 residues. Germline CDR1 reads SGHDT; CDR2 reads YYEEEE. The CDR3 loop reads CASSLAATGELFF. The CDR3 nucleotides read TGTGCCAGCAGCTTGGCAGCCACCGGGGAGCTGTTTTTT.

The chain recombines TRBV11-2 with TRBJ1-4, with no clear D. CDR3 length: 15 residues. V was shortened by 1 base and J by 5 bases, with 11 bases between the two germline ends. The germline CDR1 and CDR2 sequences are SGHAT and FQNNGV. CDR3 sequence: CASSLGWSANEKLFF. The CDR3 DNA reads as TGTGCCAGCAGCTTAGGTTGGAGTGCGAATGAAAAACTGTTTTTT.

In its sample, this clone is medium-sized. This rearrangement joins TRBV2 to TRBJ1-5; weak D call: TRBD1 (5 bases). The CDR3 extends over 15 amino acids. Looked up from germline, CDR1 is SNHLY and CDR2 is FYNNEI. V lost 2 bases and J lost 2, with 10 bases in between. The CDR3 coding sequence is TGTGCCAGCAGTGAAAGGGGCGGGGGCAATCAGCCCCAGCATTTT. This gives the protein CASSERGGGNQPQHF.

The chain employs TRBV5-1 and TRBJ1-1; D unclear. This CDR3 has 13 residues. Germline CDR1 is SGHRS and CDR2 is YFSETQ. The V gene lost 3 bases and the J gene lost 1 base, with 7 bases spanning the gap. The CDR3 sequence is CASSSTGNTEAFF. The CDR3 nucleotides read TGCGCCAGCAGCTCGACCGGGAACACTGAAGCTTTCTTT.

The CDR3 reads CASSRDRGSADTQYF. The CDR3 coding sequence is TGTGCCAGCAGCCGAGACAGGGGTTCGGCAGATACGCAGTATTTT. The chain recombines TRBV5-4 with TRBJ2-3; 8 bases match TRBD1. The CDR3 runs 15 residues. Germline values: CDR1 SGHNT, CDR2 YYREEE (reference sequence). V dropped 4 bases and J dropped 4; count of bases not matched to a gene: 8.

This chain uses TRBV10-3 with TRBJ2-7; no clear D. Germline loops: CDR1 ENHRY, CDR2 SYGVKD. CDR3 length: 12 residues. Trimming removed 5 bases from V and 2 bases from J, with 7 bases in between. For the CDR3, the DNA is TGTGCCATCAGTTTTGGGGCCTACGAGCAGTACTTC. It is translated as CAISFGAYEQYF.

The chain is built from TRBV6-1 and TRBJ2-1, with D possibly matching TRBD2 (6 bases). Germline values: CDR1 MNHNS, CDR2 SASEGT. The germline V and J ends were trimmed by 2 bases and 2 bases, with 10 bases remaining between them. This CDR3 is 15 amino acids long. CDR3 protein: CASSELGRPYNEQFF. The CDR3 DNA reads as TGTGCCAGCAGTGAACTCGGGAGACCCTACAATGAGCAGTTCTTC.

This clone has just a few counts. The chain carries TRBV7-2 and TRBJ2-3; D is perhaps TRBD2 (5 bases). CDR1 and CDR2 (germline): SGHTA, FQGNSA. V gave up 6 bases and J gave up 0 bases, with 16 bases separating them. The CDR3 sequence is 16 residues long. CDR3: CASRRRPELSTDTQYF. The CDR3 DNA reads TGTGCCAGCAGAAGGAGGCCAGAGCTGAGCACAGATACGCAGTATTTT.

CDR3 residues: CASSYTRRLAKNIQYF. CDR3 bases: TGTGCCAGCAGTTACACAAGACGTTTAGCCAAAAACATTCAGTACTTC. The chain joins TRBV6-5 to TRBJ2-4; D uncertain. The CDR3 spans 16 residues. Germline V gene data show CDR1 as MNHEY and CDR2 as SVGAGI. The V and J ends lost 2 bases and 0 bases respectively, with 11 bases between them.

The rearrangement links TRBV5-1 to TRBJ1-4; a possible D gene is TRBD1 (6 bases). CDR3 length: 14 amino acids. Germline lookup yields CDR1 SGHRS and CDR2 YFSETQ. V lost 4 bases to trimming and J lost 4 bases, with 11 bases between them. CDR3 sequence reads: CASSPGQINEKLFF. In DNA, the CDR3 is TGCGCCAGCAGCCCTGGACAGATTAATGAAAAACTGTTTTTT.

This clone is categorized as large. CDR3 loop: CASSGTGVEQYF. In DNA, the CDR3 is TGTGCCAGCAGTGGGACAGGGGTCGAGCAGTACTTC. This chain joins TRBV2 and TRBJ2-7; 9 bases fit TRBD1. With 4 bases clipped from V and 6 bases from J, the junction kept 1 base outside the gene matches. This CDR3 comprises 12 residues. Germline loops: CDR1 SNHLY, CDR2 FYNNEI.